The 20 T cell receptor beta chains presented below share a single source sample, sequenced in a study of cytomegalovirus exposure and HLA in healthy donors (dated 2017 in TCRdb). Libraries came from the immunoSEQ multiplex PCR assay. For the multiplex PCR, a mixture combining 60 forward primers for TCR Vbeta segments and 13 reverse primers for TCR Jbeta segments was used. TCRdb's version of the immuneACCESS table is confined to in-frame rearrangements and falls short of the full clone set. An unresolved V gene accounts for under half of the shortfall where checked; the remainder is of unknown origin. For this sample there are around 50,000 clones; about three quarters appear just once. The ten largest make up 8.1% of the sample. Sequencing was carried out using PBMCs. These receptors were collected from a man aged 25 to 45 in good health and CMV-seropositive.

The gene calls are TRBV6-5 and TRBJ1-3; no definite D call. The CDR3 spans 13 residues. With 6 bases removed from V and 8 bases from J, the gap between germline ends came to 14 bases. Germline values: CDR1 MNHEY, CDR2 SVGAGI. The CDR3 coding sequence is TGTGCCAGCAGCCCCAGACCAACAGACACCATATATTTT. Translation: CASSPRPTDTIYF.

V is TRBV7-3 and J is TRBJ2-5, with D possibly matching TRBD1 (5 bases). This CDR3 contains 13 residues. V was trimmed by 3 bases and J by 5 bases, leaving 10 bases between them. Germline CDR1 reads SGHTA; CDR2 reads FQGTGA. In DNA form, the CDR3 reads TGTGCCAGCAGCTTTACAGGCAGGGAGACCCAGTACTTC. It yields the protein CASSFTGRETQYF.

The chain employs TRBV7-3 and TRBJ1-3; D remains ambiguous. This CDR3 spans 15 amino acids. V lost 2 bases to trimming and J lost 0 bases, with 8 bases between them. CDR1 SGHTA and CDR2 FQGTGA come from the germline V gene. In DNA form, the CDR3 reads TGTGCCAGCAGCTTATACGGTGACTCTGGAAACACCATATATTTT. Translating gives CASSLYGDSGNTIYF.

The table lists this clone with a few counts. The germline gene is not matched at one end of the junction; a read error may be the cause. J is TRBJ1-5 and V is TRBV13; D perhaps matches TRBD1 (6 bases). Germline V gene sequence: CDR1 PRHDT, CDR2 FYEKMQ (reference sequence). The CDR3 spans 16 residues. For the CDR3, the DNA is TGTGCCAGCAGCCTAGGGACACCTAATAGCAATCAGCCCCAGCATTTT. This gives the protein CASSLGTPNSNQPQHF.

This chain connects TRBV15 to TRBJ2-3; 8 bases are shared with TRBD2. Germline assignment: CDR1 LNHNV and CDR2 YYDKDF (reference sequence). The CDR3 has 18 residues. The ends lost 0 bases at V and 2 bases at J; junction bases unmatched: 10. The CDR3 here is CATSRDPTSETFTDTQYF. DNA of the CDR3: TGTGCCACCAGCAGAGATCCGACTAGCGAAACTTTCACAGATACGCAGTATTTT. Full variable domain (missing parts from reference TRBV15 and TRBJ2-3): DAMVIQNPRYQVTQFGKPVTLSCSQTLNHNVMYWYQQKSSQAPKLLFHYYDKDFNNEADTPDNFQSRRPNTSFCFLDIRSPGLGDTAMYLCATSRDPTSETFTDTQYFGPGTRLTVL.

This chain connects TRBV5-4 to TRBJ2-1; no reliable D call. CDR1 and CDR2 (germline): SGHNT, YYREEE (reference sequence). CDR3 length equals 15 residues. The germline V and J ends were trimmed by 0 bases and 0 bases, with 7 bases remaining between them. This CDR3 is CASSLGQSSYNEQFF. The CDR3, as DNA: TGTGCCAGCAGCTTGGGCCAGTCCTCCTACAATGAGCAGTTCTTC.

V is TRBV7-2 and J is TRBJ2-3; 12 nucleotides line up with TRBD2. V shed 2 bases, J shed 3 bases, and the junction held 6 bases outside the gene matches. CDR3 length: 17 residues. Germline-derived CDR1 and CDR2 are SGHTA and FQGNSA. The CDR3, as DNA: TGTGCCAGCAGCTTACCAACACTAGCGGGGGGTACAGATACGCAGTATTTT. Translating it yields CASSLPTLAGGTDTQYF.

This chain joins TRBV6-5 and TRBJ2-1, with TRBD1 matching over 7 bases. CDR3 length: 15 residues. The V and J ends lost 5 bases and 3 bases, in that order; junction bases with no gene match: 7. CDR1 MNHEY and CDR2 SVGAGI come from the germline V gene. The CDR3 protein is CASSPRQGRYNEQFF. The CDR3 nucleotides read TGTGCCAGCAGTCCCCGACAGGGCCGCTACAATGAGCAGTTCTTC.

This chain uses TRBV28 with TRBJ1-2, with D maybe TRBD1 (6 bases). V was pared by 3 bases and J by 1 base, with 6 bases between. This CDR3 has 13 residues. Per the germline V gene, CDR1 is MDHEN and CDR2 is SYDVKM. CDR3 protein: CASSFRGNYGYTF. The CDR3 nucleotides are TGTGCCAGCAGTTTCAGGGGTAACTATGGCTACACCTTC.

This chain connects TRBV27 to TRBJ1-2, with a possible D match to TRBD1 (5 bases). In germline, CDR1 is MNHEY, CDR2 SMNVEV (reference sequence). This CDR3 is 15 amino acids long. V lost 5 bases and J lost 0, with 13 bases in between. The CDR3 nucleotides read TGTGCCAGCAGTAGAATGGACAAGGCTAACTATGGCTACACCTTC. Its translation: CASSRMDKANYGYTF.

The gene calls are TRBV15 and TRBJ1-1; TRBD1 is a possible D gene (6 bases). There are 15 residues in the CDR3. The germline V and J ends were trimmed by 2 bases and 7 bases, with 17 bases remaining between them. Germline values: CDR1 LNHNV, CDR2 YYDKDF (reference sequence). CDR3: CATSRPGPGTNEAFF. CDR3 bases: TGTGCCACCAGCAGACCTGGGCCGGGGACAAATGAAGCTTTCTTT.

V usage is TRBV7-6 and J usage is TRBJ2-7, with a tentative D call TRBD2 (7 bases). Trimming shortened V by 3 bases and J by 5 bases, and 17 bases separated the two germline ends. In germline, CDR1 is SGHVS, CDR2 FNYEAQ. The CDR3 consists of 15 residues. CDR3 coding DNA: TGTGCCAGCAGCTTGAGGGGAGGGGGGGCGCACGAGCAGTACTTC. This codes for CASSLRGGGAHEQYF.

The CDR3 reads CASSRLRDSLLNEQFF. CDR3 bases: TGTGCCAGCAGCCGTCTCCGGGACAGTCTGCTCAATGAGCAGTTCTTC. J is TRBJ2-1 and V is TRBV14; TRBD1 agrees at 7 bases. The CDR3 covers 16 residues. The ends lost 4 bases at V and 6 bases at J; junction bases unmatched: 12. Germline V CDR1 and CDR2: SGHDN, FVKESK.

This sequence joins TRBV14 and TRBJ1-1; TRBD1 is a possible D gene (6 bases). Germline V CDR1 and CDR2: SGHDN, FVKESK. CDR3 length: 15 residues. The V and J ends lost 4 bases and 7 bases respectively, with 19 bases between them. Here the CDR3 DNA reads TGTGCCAGCAGCCCGGACCAACAGGGCACAGATGAAGCTTTCTTT. It encodes CASSPDQQGTDEAFF.

Only one count was recorded for this clone. The chain uses TRBV2 and TRBJ2-1; 10 bases align to TRBD2. Germline V CDR1 and CDR2: SNHLY, FYNNEI. CDR3 length equals 17 residues. The J segment lost 2 bases and the V segment lost 4 bases, leaving 8 bases of the junction unmatched. The CDR3 nucleotides are TGTGCCAGCAGTGCGCCTAGCGGGGGTCAAGCCTACAATGAGCAGTTCTTC. This sequence encodes CASSAPSGGQAYNEQFF.

The chain couples TRBV14 to TRBJ2-1; 8 bases map to TRBD2. V shed 6 bases, J shed 0 bases, and the junction held 10 bases outside the gene matches. The CDR3 spans 17 residues. Germline loops: CDR1 SGHDN, CDR2 FVKESK. The DNA for the CDR3 is TGTGCCAGCAGTAAAAACCTACGGGGGGGCTCCTACAATGAGCAGTTCTTC. Amino acid sequence: CASSKNLRGGSYNEQFF.

This chain uses TRBV9 with TRBJ2-1; 13 nucleotides match TRBD2. The length of the CDR3 is 15 residues. Germline V lookup: CDR1 SGDLS, CDR2 YYNGEE. The V segment lost 0 bases and the J segment 9 bases; nucleotides outside the gene matches: 3. CDR3 bases: TGTGCCAGCAGCGTAGAAGGGACTAGCGGGACTGAGCAGTTCTTC. As protein: CASSVEGTSGTEQFF. The full variable domain, its missing parts supplied by reference TRBV9 and TRBJ2-1, is DSGVTQTPKHLITATGQRVTLRCSPRSGDLSVYWYQQSLDQGLQFLIQYYNGEERAKGNILERFSAQQFPDLHSELNLSSLELGDSALYFCASSVEGTSGTEQFFGPGTRLTVL.

The rearrangement uses TRBV4-1 and TRBJ2-3; D not resolved. The CDR3 consists of 12 residues. Germline V gives CDR1 MGHRA, CDR2 YSYEKL. The ends were cut back, 2 bases at V and 2 bases at J, with 2 bases in the middle. Written as DNA, the CDR3 is TGCGCCAGCAGCCAACTCACAGATACGCAGTATTTT. The encoded protein is CASSQLTDTQYF.

V gene TRBV2 combines with J gene TRBJ1-3; TRBD1 agrees at 7 bases. This CDR3 is built from 14 residues. J was trimmed by 3 bases and V by 6 bases; bases with no gene match: 5. Germline assignment: CDR1 SNHLY and CDR2 FYNNEI. CDR3: CASRATGSGNTIYF. In DNA form, the CDR3 reads TGTGCCAGCAGGGCGACAGGGAGTGGAAACACCATATATTTT.

This rearrangement joins TRBV4-2 to TRBJ2-3; 7 bases match TRBD2. After removal of 2 bases from V and 3 bases from J, the junction contained 8 bases not matched to a gene. Germline V gene lookup returns CDR1 LGHNA and CDR2 YNFKEQ. The CDR3 sequence is 16 residues long. The CDR3 DNA reads TGTGCCAGCAGCCAAAACGGAGACGGGGGGACAGATACGCAGTATTTT. This gives the protein CASSQNGDGGTDTQYF.